The 13 T cell receptor beta chains in this list originate from one sample, sequenced in a study of T cell responses to AZD1222 COVID-19 vaccine. Sequencing used immunoSEQ multiplex PCR; TCRdb keeps in-frame clones, though not all of them. This sample has 66,000 or so clones, with about 90% found just once. The sequenced sample was peripheral blood, obtained on day 0 of AZD1222 vaccination. The receptors originated from an adult in good health.

This sequence joins TRBV2 and TRBJ2-3; TRBD2 agrees at 8 bases. The CDR3 sequence is 14 residues long. Germline loops: CDR1 SNHLY, CDR2 FYNNEI. Losses at the gene ends were 8 bases for V and 4 bases for J; bases not matched to a gene: 8. The CDR3 coding sequence is TGTGCCAGCTACGGGGCGGGGGGATCAGATACGCAGTATTTT. It is translated as CASYGAGGSDTQYF.

The V call is TRBV7-2, the J call TRBJ1-1; D remains unclear. The CDR3 is 15 residues long. V was trimmed by 5 bases and J by 1 base, leaving 14 bases between them. The germline V gene has CDR1 SGHTA and CDR2 FQGNSA. The DNA for the CDR3 is TGTGCCAGCAGCCCACAGCGCGGGGAGAACACTGAAGCTTTCTTT. This gives the protein CASSPQRGENTEAFF.

J is TRBJ2-1 and V is TRBV5-8, with 7 bases lining up with TRBD1. V shed 1 base, J shed 4 bases, and the junction held 5 bases outside the gene matches. This CDR3 contains 15 residues. The germline V gene encodes CDR1 SGHTS and CDR2 YDEGEE. The CDR3 DNA follows: TGTGCCAGCAGCTTGCGAGGGGGCGGATACAATGAGCAGTTCTTC. Translated, it gives CASSLRGGGYNEQFF.

The CDR3 region is CSASSGTVNEKLFF. DNA for the CDR3: TGCAGCGCATCTTCCGGGACAGTAAACGAAAAACTGTTTTTT. The chain has TRBV29-1 and TRBJ1-4; 7 nucleotides align to TRBD1. The CDR3 consists of 14 residues. In germline, CDR1 is SQVTM, CDR2 ANQGSEA. V lost 7 bases to trimming and J lost 8 bases; unmatched junction nucleotides: 13.

The chain couples TRBV5-1 to TRBJ1-1; D may be TRBD1 (5 bases). Trimming stripped 0 bases from V and 8 bases from J, with 17 bases between. The CDR3 has 15 residues. Germline CDR1 SGHRS, CDR2 YFSETQ. The chain's CDR3 is CASSLAKGSTEEAFF. The CDR3 DNA is TGCGCCAGCAGCTTGGCCAAAGGTTCGACAGAAGAAGCTTTCTTT.

Only one count was recorded for this clone. The CDR3 region is CASTRQGSDEKLFF. The DNA of the CDR3 is TGTGCCAGCACCCGACAGGGGTCTGATGAAAAACTGTTTTTT. The chain employs TRBV6-5 and TRBJ1-4, with 8 bases that match TRBD1. Germline-derived CDR1 and CDR2 are MNHEY and SVGAGI. The V segment lost 7 bases and the J segment 6 bases; nucleotides outside the gene matches: 7. CDR3 length: 14 residues.

This chain uses TRBV5-6 with TRBJ1-3; D is unclear. V was trimmed by 1 base and J by 7 bases, leaving 6 bases between them. The CDR3 loop spans 12 amino acids. Germline CDR1 reads SGHDT; CDR2 reads YYEEEE. This CDR3 reads CASSLTSNTIYF. The DNA for the CDR3 is TGTGCCAGCAGCTTGACGAGTAACACCATATATTTT.

This chain connects TRBV6-5 to TRBJ2-7; tentative D call: TRBD2 (5 bases). Trimming stripped 0 bases from V and 3 bases from J, with 12 bases between. This CDR3 has 15 amino acids. The germline CDR1 and CDR2 sequences are MNHEY and SVGAGI. CDR3 sequence: CASSYSRGEGYEQYF. The CDR3 bases are TGTGCCAGCAGTTACTCTCGGGGAGAAGGCTACGAGCAGTACTTC.

The rearrangement joins TRBV15 to TRBJ2-1, with D possibly TRBD2 on 5 matching bases. The V gene lost 0 bases and the J gene lost 6 bases, with 21 bases spanning the gap. Germline CDR1 and CDR2: LNHNV and YYDKDF (reference sequence). The CDR3 contains 18 residues. The CDR3 loop reads CATSRDSLLVETFNEQFF. The CDR3 DNA reads TGTGCCACCAGCAGAGATAGCCTACTAGTGGAGACGTTCAATGAGCAGTTCTTC. The full variable domain, with the rest looked up from reference TRBV15 and TRBJ2-1, is DAMVIQNPRYQVTQFGKPVTLSCSQTLNHNVMYWYQQKSSQAPKLLFHYYDKDFNNEADTPDNFQSRRPNTSFCFLDIRSPGLGDTAMYLCATSRDSLLVETFNEQFFGPGTRLTVL.

V gene TRBV3-1 (or the pseudogene TRBV3-2) combines with J gene TRBJ2-7; D perhaps matches TRBD2 (5 bases). The CDR3 consists of 16 residues. CDR1 is LGHDT, CDR2 YNNKEL, per germline (reference sequence). Trimming took off 3 bases at V and 0 bases at J, with 15 bases between the two ends. CDR3: CASSHAQRAYSYEQYF. DNA of the CDR3: TGTGCCAGCAGCCACGCTCAGAGGGCCTACTCCTACGAGCAGTACTTC.

The chain has TRBV10-3 and TRBJ1-1, with TRBD1 matching 8 bases. The CDR3 has 13 amino acids. V lost 10 bases to trimming and J lost 1 base; unmatched junction nucleotides: 5. The V gene's germline CDR1 is ENHRY and CDR2 SYGVKD. CDR3 DNA sequence: TGTGCCAACCGAGACAGGGGGAACACTGAAGCTTTCTTT. Protein: CANRDRGNTEAFF.

The chain joins TRBV28 to TRBJ2-5; D remains ambiguous. CDR1 is MDHEN and CDR2 is SYDVKM in the germline V gene. V was clipped by 5 bases and J by 1 base, with 8 bases between them. This CDR3 region has 13 residues. CDR3 coding DNA: TGTGCCAGCAGTCGACAAGTCCAAGAGACCCAGTACTTC. The encoded protein is CASSRQVQETQYF. Complete variable domain (other parts from reference TRBV28 and TRBJ2-5): DVKVTQSSRYLVKRTGEKVFLECVQDMDHENMFWYRQDPGLGLRLIYFSYDVKMKEKGDIPEGYSVSREKKERFSLILESASTNQTSMYLCASSRQVQETQYFGPGTRLLVL.

This clone was recorded only once. The genes are TRBV21-1 and TRBJ2-3; the table's D gene call, TRBD2, was not cross checked with the DNA. TRBV21-1 is given as a pseudogene. The CDR3 runs to 15 residues. The CDR3 sequence is CASINPGLGADTQYF. In DNA form, the CDR3 reads TGTGCCAGCATTAACCCGGGACTAGGGGCAGATACGCAGTATTTT.